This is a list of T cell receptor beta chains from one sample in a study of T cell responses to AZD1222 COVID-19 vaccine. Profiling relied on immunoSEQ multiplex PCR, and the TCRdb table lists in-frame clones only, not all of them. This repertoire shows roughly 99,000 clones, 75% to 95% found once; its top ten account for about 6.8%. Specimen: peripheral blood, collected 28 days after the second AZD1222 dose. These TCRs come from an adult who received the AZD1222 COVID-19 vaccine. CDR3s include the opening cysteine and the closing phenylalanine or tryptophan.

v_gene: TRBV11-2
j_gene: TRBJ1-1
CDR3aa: CASSFWGPLNTEAFF

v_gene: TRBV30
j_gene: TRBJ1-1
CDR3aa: CAWTRGRPEAFF

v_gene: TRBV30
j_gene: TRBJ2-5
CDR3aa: CAFRRGMETQYF

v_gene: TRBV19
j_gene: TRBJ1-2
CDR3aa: CASSIDLRYYGYTF

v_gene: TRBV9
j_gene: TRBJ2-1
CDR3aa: CASSVAPTNEQFF

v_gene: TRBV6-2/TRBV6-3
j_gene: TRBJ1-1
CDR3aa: CASSGFTSNTEAFF

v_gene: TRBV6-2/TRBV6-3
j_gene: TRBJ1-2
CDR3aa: CASSYDGRAAYGYTF

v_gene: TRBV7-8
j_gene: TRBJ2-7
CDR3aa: CASSFLLGTNSYEQYF

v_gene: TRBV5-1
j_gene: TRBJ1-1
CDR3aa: CASSSPGQGSSEAFF

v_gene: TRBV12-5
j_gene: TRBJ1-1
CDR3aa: CASGRGLTEAFF

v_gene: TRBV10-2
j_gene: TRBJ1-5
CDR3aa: CASSEGASNQPQHF

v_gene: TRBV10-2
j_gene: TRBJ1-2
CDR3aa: CASSDWTGGAYGYTF

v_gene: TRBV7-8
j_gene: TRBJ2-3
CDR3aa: CASSLGQGRPDTQYF

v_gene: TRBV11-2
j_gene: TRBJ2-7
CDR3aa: CASSRQGGHEQYF

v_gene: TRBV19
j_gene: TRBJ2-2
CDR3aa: CASSIQGFTGELFF

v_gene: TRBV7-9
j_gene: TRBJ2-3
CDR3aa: CASSHRLAGATDTQYF

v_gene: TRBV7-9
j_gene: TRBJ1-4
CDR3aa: CASSENLISEKLFF

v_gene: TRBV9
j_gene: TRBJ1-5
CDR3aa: CASSVGESRQPQHF

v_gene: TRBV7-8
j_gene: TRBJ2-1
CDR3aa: CASSPIRSSGVYNEQFF

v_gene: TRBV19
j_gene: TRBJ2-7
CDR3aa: CASNIEGPPYEQYF

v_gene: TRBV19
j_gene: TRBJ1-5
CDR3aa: CASSTGNQPQHF

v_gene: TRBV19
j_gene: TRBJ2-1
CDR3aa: CASKSGGSGGDEQFF

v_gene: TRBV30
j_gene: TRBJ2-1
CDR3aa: CAWEQNEQFF

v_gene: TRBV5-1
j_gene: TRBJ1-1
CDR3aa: CASSALQMNTEAFF

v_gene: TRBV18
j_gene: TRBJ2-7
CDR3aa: CASSHPGFSSYEQYF

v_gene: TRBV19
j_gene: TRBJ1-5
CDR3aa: CASSPGQGSNQPQHF

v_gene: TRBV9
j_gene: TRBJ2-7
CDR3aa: CASSSNRDSSSYEQYF